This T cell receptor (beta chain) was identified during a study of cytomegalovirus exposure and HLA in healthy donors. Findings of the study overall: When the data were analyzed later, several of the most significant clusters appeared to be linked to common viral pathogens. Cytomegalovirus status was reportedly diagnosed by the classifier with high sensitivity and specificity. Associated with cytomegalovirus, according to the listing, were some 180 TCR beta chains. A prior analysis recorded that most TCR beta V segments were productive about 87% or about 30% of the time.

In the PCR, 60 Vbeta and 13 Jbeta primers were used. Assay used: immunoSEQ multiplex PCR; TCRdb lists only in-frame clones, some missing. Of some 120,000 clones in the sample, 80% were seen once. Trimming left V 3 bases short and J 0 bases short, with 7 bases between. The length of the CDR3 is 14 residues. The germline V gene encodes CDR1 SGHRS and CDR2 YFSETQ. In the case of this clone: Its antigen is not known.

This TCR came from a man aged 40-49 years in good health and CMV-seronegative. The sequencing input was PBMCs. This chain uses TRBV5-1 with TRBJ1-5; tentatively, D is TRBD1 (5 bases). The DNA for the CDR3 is TGCGCCAGCAGCTCAGGGAATAGCAATCAGCCCCAGCATTTT. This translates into CASSSGNSNQPQHF.